Presented here are 15 T cell receptor beta chains from one specimen sequenced in a study of cytomegalovirus exposure and HLA in healthy donors. PCR amplification relied on 60 Vbeta primers (plus 13 Jbeta primers). Sequencing used immunoSEQ multiplex PCR; TCRdb keeps in-frame clones, though not all of them. The sample holds about 54,000 clones, 82% seen once. Sequencing was done on a sample of PBMCs. These receptors all stem from a woman aged 18-30 years in good health and CMV-seronegative.

The V and J genes are TRBV5-4 and TRBJ2-5; a possible D gene is TRBD2 (5 bases). CDR3 length: 14 amino acids. V dropped 1 base and J dropped 5 bases, with 12 bases sitting between them. Germline CDR1 and CDR2: SGHNT and YYREEE (reference sequence). The DNA for the CDR3 is TGTGCCAGCAGCTTGCCGGAGAGGGCGGAGACCCAGTACTTC. Its protein is CASSLPERAETQYF.

The J gene is TRBJ1-1, the V gene TRBV28; a weak D match, TRBD1 (5 bases). The CDR3 runs to 13 residues. Trimming stripped 6 bases from V and 3 bases from J, with 11 bases between. Germline assignment: CDR1 MDHEN and CDR2 SYDVKM. Written as DNA, the CDR3 is TGTGCCAGCAGGATCCGACAGCACACTGAAGCTTTCTTT. Residues: CASRIRQHTEAFF. Combining the CDR3 with reference TRBV28 and TRBJ1-1 gives the whole variable domain DVKVTQSSRYLVKRTGEKVFLECVQDMDHENMFWYRQDPGLGLRLIYFSYDVKMKEKGDIPEGYSVSREKKERFSLILESASTNQTSMYLCASRIRQHTEAFFGQGTRLTVV.

About this clone: One end of the junction is discordant with germline, which a read error may explain. The V and J genes are TRBV6-4 and TRBJ2-6, with TRBD1 as a possible D gene (5 bases). CDR3 length: 17 amino acids. Germline V gives CDR1 MRHNA, CDR2 SNTAGT. The DNA of the CDR3 is TGTGCCAGCAGCGGCTCTGTCGGTGGGTCTGGGGCCAACGGCCTGACTTTC. Translated: CASSGSVGGSGANGLTF.

The rearrangement uses TRBV7-9 and TRBJ2-5, with 8 bases fitting TRBD1. The CDR3 length is 19 residues. Germline CDR1 reads SEHNR; CDR2 reads FQNEAQ (reference sequence). V was clipped by 8 bases and J by 2 bases; unmatched bases: 22. CDR3 amino acids: CASSAPRTGSRGRQETQYF. In DNA, the CDR3 is TGTGCCAGCTCAGCCCCAAGGACAGGGAGCCGAGGGCGGCAAGAGACCCAGTACTTC. Full variable domain (rest looked up from reference TRBV7-9 and TRBJ2-5): DTGVSQNPRHKITKRGQNVTFRCDPISEHNRLYWYRQTLGQGPEFLTYFQNEAQLEKSRLLSDRFSAERPKGSFSTLEIQRTEQGDSAMYLCASSAPRTGSRGRQETQYFGPGTRLLVL.

J is TRBJ2-1 and V is TRBV28; D is ambiguous. This CDR3 has 15 residues. V dropped 6 bases and J dropped 6 bases, with 18 bases sitting between them. The V gene's germline CDR1 is MDHEN and CDR2 SYDVKM. CDR3 in DNA: TGTGCCAGCAGCCCTCCTGAGTCCTGGGCCAATGAGCAGTTCTTC. Amino acids: CASSPPESWANEQFF.

The chain joins TRBV28 to TRBJ2-7; no clear D gene. Germline-derived CDR1 and CDR2 are MDHEN and SYDVKM. This CDR3 is 12 amino acids long. The germline V and J ends were trimmed by 2 bases and 4 bases, with 6 bases remaining between them. This CDR3 reads CASSLQKYEQYF. Here the CDR3 DNA reads TGTGCCAGCAGTTTACAGAAATACGAGCAGTACTTC.

The chain combines TRBV7-8 with TRBJ2-2; D possibly corresponds to TRBD2 (5 bases). The CDR3 spans 16 residues. Germline CDR1 SGHVS, CDR2 FQNEAQ. Between the trimmed V and J ends, which lost 1 base and 7 bases, there was a span of 16 bases. CDR3 bases: TGTGCCAGCAGCTTAGTTTCCAGAAGGGCGGGCGGGGAGCTGTTTTTT. The encoded protein is CASSLVSRRAGGELFF.

The chain recombines TRBV11-2 with TRBJ2-2; 7 positions match TRBD2. There are 16 residues in the CDR3. V lost 5 bases to trimming and J lost 0 bases; unmatched junction nucleotides: 6. Germline CDR1 reads SGHAT; CDR2 reads FQNNGV. The CDR3 sequence is CASSPRAGPNTGELFF. DNA of the CDR3: TGTGCCAGCAGCCCTCGAGCGGGACCGAACACCGGGGAGCTGTTTTTT.

This clone was seen just once. V gene TRBV6-1 combines with J gene TRBJ2-1; 16 bases map to TRBD2. The CDR3 is made up of 15 amino acids. CDR1 is MNHNS, CDR2 SASEGT, per germline. After removal of 8 bases from V and 8 bases from J, the junction contained 6 bases not matched to a gene. CDR3 bases: TGTGCCAGCGAGGGACTAGCGGGAGGGCCAGATGAGCAGTTCTTC. It is translated as CASEGLAGGPDEQFF.

Turning to this clone: The germline gene is not matched at one end of the junction; a read error may be the cause. This chain connects TRBV5-5 to TRBJ2-6; no clear D. Germline assignment: CDR1 SGHKS and CDR2 YYEKEE (reference sequence). This CDR3 spans 15 amino acids. The CDR3 DNA is TGTGTCAGCAGCTTCGAGAGCTCTGGGGCCAACGTCCTGACTTTC. Residues: CVSSFESSGANVLTF.

This clone has just a few counts. The V call is TRBV6-1, the J call TRBJ2-4, with D possibly TRBD2 on 5 matching bases. The CDR3 has 14 residues. V lost 5 bases and J 6 bases, leaving 14 bases between the germline ends. CDR1 and CDR2 (germline): MNHNS, SASEGT. DNA for the CDR3: TGTGCCAGCAGTACTAACCCGGGAACAAACATTCAGTACTTC. It specifies CASSTNPGTNIQYF.

Only one count was recorded for this clone. The CDR3 nucleotides are TGTGCCAGCAGAACCGCCACGGCAGGCGACACTGAAGCTTTCTTT. Its protein product is CASRTATAGDTEAFF. V and J are TRBV28 and TRBJ1-1; D gene ambiguous. Looked up from germline, CDR1 is MDHEN and CDR2 is SYDVKM. The V end was cut by 6 bases, the J end by 3 bases, with 17 bases between. The CDR3 contains 15 residues.

This sequence joins TRBV10-1 and TRBJ2-1; 11 positions match TRBD2. Trimming removed 0 bases from V and 5 bases from J; junction bases left unmatched: 0. This CDR3 is built from 15 residues. Germline values: CDR1 WNHNN, CDR2 SYGVQD (reference sequence). The chain's CDR3 is CASSESLAGDNEQFF. The CDR3 DNA reads as TGCGCCAGCAGTGAGTCACTAGCGGGAGACAATGAGCAGTTCTTC.

The chain couples TRBV10-2 to TRBJ2-7; TRBD2 might be the D (6 bases). The V and J ends lost 6 bases and 1 base respectively, with 10 bases between them. The CDR3 contains 13 residues. The germline V gene encodes CDR1 WSHSY and CDR2 SAAADI. CDR3 region: CASRPGLSYEQYF. CDR3 bases: TGCGCCAGCAGACCGGGACTTTCCTACGAGCAGTACTTC.

In its sample, this clone was seen once. The CDR3, as DNA: TGTGCCAGCATTTATGGGGGGGTGGTTTATGGCTACACCTTC. Amino acids: CASIYGGVVYGYTF. This sequence joins TRBV6-1 and TRBJ1-2, with D possibly being TRBD1 (5 bases). The CDR3 sequence is 14 residues long. CDR1 MNHNS and CDR2 SASEGT come from the germline V gene. V was clipped by 7 bases and J by 5 bases, with 17 bases between them.